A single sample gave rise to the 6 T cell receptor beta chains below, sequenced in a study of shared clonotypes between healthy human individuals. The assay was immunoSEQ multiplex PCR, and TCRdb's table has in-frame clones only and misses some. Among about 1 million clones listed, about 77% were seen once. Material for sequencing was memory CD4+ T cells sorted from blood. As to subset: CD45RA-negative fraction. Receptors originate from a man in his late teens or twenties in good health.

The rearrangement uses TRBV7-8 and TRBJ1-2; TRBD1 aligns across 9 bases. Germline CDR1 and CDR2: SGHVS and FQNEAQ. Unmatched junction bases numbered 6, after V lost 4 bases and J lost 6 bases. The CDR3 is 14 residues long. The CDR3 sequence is CASSSPGTGNGYTF. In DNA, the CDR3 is TGTGCCAGCAGCTCACCCGGGACAGGGAATGGCTACACCTTC.

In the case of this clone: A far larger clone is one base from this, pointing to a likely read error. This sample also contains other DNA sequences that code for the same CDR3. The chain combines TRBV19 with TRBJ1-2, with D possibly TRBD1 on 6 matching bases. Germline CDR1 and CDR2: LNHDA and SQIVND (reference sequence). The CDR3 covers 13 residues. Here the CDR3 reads CASSPDRVYGYTF. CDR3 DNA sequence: TGCGCCAGTAGTCCGGACAGAGTCTATGGCTACACCTTC.

The CDR3 coding sequence is TGCGCCAGCACCCCCGGGGTCTCTGGAAACACCATATATTTT. It is translated as CASTPGVSGNTIYF. The rearrangement links TRBV5-1 to TRBJ1-3; D gene uncertain. The V gene's germline CDR1 is SGHRS and CDR2 YFSETQ. V shed 6 bases and J shed 0 bases, with 10 bases lying between them. The CDR3 extends over 14 amino acids.

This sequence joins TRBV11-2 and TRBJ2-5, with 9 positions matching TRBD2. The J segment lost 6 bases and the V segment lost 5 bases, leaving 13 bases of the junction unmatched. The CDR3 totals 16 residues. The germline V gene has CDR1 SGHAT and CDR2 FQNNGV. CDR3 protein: CASSQGAGGPGKTQYF. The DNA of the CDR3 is TGTGCCAGCAGCCAGGGCGCGGGGGGGCCTGGAAAGACCCAGTACTTC. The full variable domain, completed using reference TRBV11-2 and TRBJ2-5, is EAGVAQSPRYKIIEKRQSVAFWCNPISGHATLYWYQQILGQGPKLLIQFQNNGVVDDSQLPKDRFSAERLKGVDSTLKIQPAKLEDSAVYLCASSQGAGGPGKTQYFGPGTRLLVL.

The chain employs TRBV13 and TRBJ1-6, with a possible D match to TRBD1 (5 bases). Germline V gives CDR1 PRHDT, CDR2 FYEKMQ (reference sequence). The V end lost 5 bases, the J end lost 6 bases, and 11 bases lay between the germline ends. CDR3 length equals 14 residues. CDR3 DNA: TGTGCCAGCAGCCCTCCGGGGGTTAATTCACCCCTCCACTTT. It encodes CASSPPGVNSPLHF.

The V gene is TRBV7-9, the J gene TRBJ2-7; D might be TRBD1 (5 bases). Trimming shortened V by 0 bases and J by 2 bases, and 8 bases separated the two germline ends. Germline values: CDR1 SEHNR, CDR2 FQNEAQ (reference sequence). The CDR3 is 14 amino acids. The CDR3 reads CASSLAGVTYEQYF. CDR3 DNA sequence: TGTGCCAGCAGCTTAGCAGGGGTAACCTACGAGCAGTACTTC. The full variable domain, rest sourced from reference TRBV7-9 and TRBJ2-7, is DTGVSQNPRHKITKRGQNVTFRCDPISEHNRLYWYRQTLGQGPEFLTYFQNEAQLEKSRLLSDRFSAERPKGSFSTLEIQRTEQGDSAMYLCASSLAGVTYEQYFGPGTRLTVT.